These 25 T cell receptor beta chains were all obtained from the same sample, sequenced in a study of early stage breast cancer tumors. Here immunoSEQ multiplex PCR was the method, and the copy in TCRdb shows in-frame clones only, minus some. Here the sample spans about 25,000 clones, roughly two thirds being singletons. Material for sequencing was breast tumor tissue. The receptors come from a person aged 55 to 70 with breast cancer.

V and J are TRBV7-2 and TRBJ2-7; D is perhaps TRBD1 (5 bases). Trimming left V 3 bases short and J 4 bases short, with 13 bases between. This CDR3 has 14 amino acids. CDR1 is SGHTA, CDR2 FQGNSA, per germline. The CDR3 loop reads CASSFWGSRYEQYF. The CDR3 coding sequence is TGTGCCAGCAGCTTTTGGGGCTCGCGGTACGAGCAGTACTTC.

The chain recombines TRBV2 with TRBJ2-2; TRBD2 matches at 10 bases. The CDR3 has 14 amino acids. The V gene's germline CDR1 is SNHLY and CDR2 FYNNEI. The V and J ends lost 10 bases and 1 base, in that order; junction bases with no gene match: 3. The CDR3 nucleotides read TGTGCCACCAGACTAGCGGGGAACACCGGGGAGCTGTTTTTT. The encoded protein is CATRLAGNTGELFF.

As DNA, the CDR3 is TGTGCCAGAGGGAGGGGGTCGGGAGAGACCCAGTACTTC. Protein: CARGRGSGETQYF. This chain joins TRBV2 and TRBJ2-5; perhaps TRBD2 as D (7 bases). Germline CDR1 reads SNHLY; CDR2 reads FYNNEI. The CDR3 consists of 13 residues. V was clipped by 9 bases and J by 4 bases, with 15 bases between them.

The J gene is TRBJ2-2, the V gene TRBV30; 14 nucleotides match TRBD2. The germline gives CDR1 GTSNPN, CDR2 SVGIG (reference sequence). The CDR3 covers 16 residues. V was pared by 2 bases and J by 6 bases, with 5 bases of the junction left unmatched. The CDR3: CAWSTGLAGGSGELFF. In nucleotides, the CDR3 is TGTGCCTGGAGTACAGGACTAGCGGGAGGATCCGGGGAGCTGTTTTTT.

By share of the sample, this clone is medium-sized. The chain has TRBV7-8 and TRBJ2-7; no clear D. CDR1 is SGHVS, CDR2 FQNEAQ, per germline. The V gene lost 5 bases and the J gene lost 6 bases, with 11 bases spanning the gap. The CDR3 totals 12 residues. This CDR3 is CASSHHSVEQYF. The CDR3 DNA is TGTGCCAGCAGCCACCACTCGGTCGAGCAGTACTTC.

This clone was recorded only once. V gene TRBV15 combines with J gene TRBJ2-2; 10 nucleotides match TRBD1. The V gene end was trimmed by 7 bases and the J gene end by 2 bases; junction bases not matched to a gene: 7. CDR1 LNHNV and CDR2 YYDKDF come from the germline V gene (reference sequence). The CDR3 sequence is 16 residues long. The CDR3 DNA is TGTGCCACCAAAAGACAGGGGGCTGGAAACACCGGGGAGCTGTTTTTT. Its translation is CATKRQGAGNTGELFF.

The V gene is TRBV4-3, the J gene TRBJ1-2; a weak D match, TRBD1 (6 bases). CDR1 LGHNA and CDR2 YSLEER come from the germline V gene. The V and J ends lost 4 bases and 6 bases respectively, with 15 bases between them. The CDR3 length is 14 residues. This chain's CDR3 is CASSLLQGNHGYTF. The CDR3 bases are TGCGCCAGCAGCCTCCTCCAGGGGAATCATGGCTACACCTTC.

This clone was seen only once. The gene calls are TRBV29-1 and TRBJ1-1; the match to TRBD1 covers 8 bases. CDR1 SQVTM and CDR2 ANQGSEA come from the germline V gene. V lost 2 bases, J lost 7 bases, and 6 bases stayed unmatched. This CDR3 region has 13 residues. The CDR3 region is CSVERDRGFEAFF. The CDR3 coding sequence is TGCAGCGTTGAAAGAGACAGGGGATTTGAAGCTTTCTTT.

The CDR3 DNA follows: TGCGCCAGCAGCCAAGAGGCTTCAGGGGGAAATCAGCCCCAGCATTTT. Residues: CASSQEASGGNQPQHF. The rearrangement links TRBV4-3 to TRBJ1-5; 7 positions agree with TRBD1. CDR1 is LGHNA, CDR2 YSLEER, per germline. The CDR3 contains 16 residues. V dropped 0 bases and J dropped 4; count of bases not matched to a gene: 6.

CDR3 coding DNA: TGTGCCAGCAGCACGGGGAACACTGAAGCTTTCTTT. Translation: CASSTGNTEAFF. This chain links TRBV5-4 with TRBJ1-1, with D unclear. V lost 4 bases and J 1 base, leaving 5 bases between the germline ends. Germline lookup yields CDR1 SGHNT and CDR2 YYREEE (reference sequence). The CDR3 loop spans 12 amino acids.

The chain couples TRBV29-1 to TRBJ2-3, with D tentatively TRBD2 (6 bases). Germline V lookup: CDR1 SQVTM, CDR2 ANQGSEA. This CDR3 is built from 13 residues. Trimming removed 4 bases at V and 3 bases at J, with 11 bases between. The CDR3 DNA is TGCAGCGTTGGGAGGGACTTGACAGATACGCAGTATTTT. It is translated as CSVGRDLTDTQYF.

This clone was seen a few times. The chain carries TRBV15 and TRBJ1-4; 7 nucleotides align to TRBD1. This CDR3 is built from 13 residues. Looked up from germline, CDR1 is LNHNV and CDR2 is YYDKDF (reference sequence). Trimming at V came to 1 base and at J to 15 bases, leaving 8 bases not matched to a gene. CDR3 nucleotides: TGTGCCACCAGCAGAGGGGATAACAGGGGAGTGTTTTTT. Its protein product is CATSRGDNRGVFF.

The rearrangement links TRBV5-4 to TRBJ1-1, with 9 bases identical to TRBD1. The V gene's germline CDR1 is SGHNT and CDR2 YYREEE (reference sequence). V lost 3 bases and J lost 4; bases outside the gene matches: 16. This CDR3 has 18 amino acids. CDR3 region: CASSSRLQGAILGTEAFF. DNA of the CDR3: TGTGCCAGCAGCTCTAGATTACAGGGGGCCATTTTAGGCACTGAAGCTTTCTTT.

The rearrangement links TRBV7-9 to TRBJ2-3; D perhaps matches TRBD2 (5 bases). With 11 bases removed from V and 4 bases from J, the gap between germline ends came to 19 bases. The CDR3 runs 14 residues. The V gene's germline CDR1 is SEHNR and CDR2 FQNEAQ (reference sequence). CDR3 bases: TGTGCCGGAGGAGACTCCGACCGGGCAGATACGCAGTATTTT. It codes for CAGGDSDRADTQYF.

The chain recombines TRBV5-6 with TRBJ2-1; TRBD2 aligns across 9 bases. The CDR3 length is 16 residues. Germline loops: CDR1 SGHDT, CDR2 YYEEEE. The trim removed 1 base at V and 5 bases at J, leaving 7 bases unmatched. In DNA, the CDR3 is TGTGCCAGCAGCTTGAGGGCTAGCGGGATCCACAATGAGCAGTTCTTC. It encodes CASSLRASGIHNEQFF.

The chain is built from TRBV6-6 and TRBJ2-7; 7 nucleotides align to TRBD2. After removal of 4 bases from V and 5 bases from J, the junction contained 5 bases not matched to a gene. Germline V gives CDR1 MNHNY, CDR2 SVGAGI (reference sequence). This CDR3 is 13 amino acids long. This CDR3 is CASSSRGSDEQYF. CDR3 DNA sequence: TGTGCCAGCAGTTCCCGCGGGAGCGACGAGCAGTACTTC.

This chain links TRBV5-1 with TRBJ2-5, with D perhaps matching TRBD2 (6 bases). Trimming pared 1 base from V and 1 base from J, leaving 14 bases between. CDR3 size: 16 residues. Germline CDR1 and CDR2: SGHRS and YFSETQ. CDR3 in amino acids: CASSLSGVLGQETQYF. Written as DNA, the CDR3 is TGCGCCAGCAGCTTGTCGGGAGTTTTGGGCCAAGAGACCCAGTACTTC.

The J gene is TRBJ2-1, the V gene TRBV6-5; 15 bases are a match to TRBD2. From germline, CDR1 is MNHEY and CDR2 SVGAGI. Trimming cost V 10 bases and J 15 bases; bases outside gene matches: 7. The CDR3 sequence is 12 residues long. The CDR3 region is CATRTSGRVPFF. CDR3 bases: TGTGCCACCCGGACTAGCGGGAGGGTCCCGTTCTTC.

In this sample, this clone is medium-sized (0.01 to 0.1%). The chain employs TRBV7-6 and TRBJ2-6; 10 nucleotides line up with TRBD1. Germline CDR1 SGHVS, CDR2 FNYEAQ. The CDR3 totals 19 residues. Trimming cost V 1 base and J 1 base; bases outside gene matches: 7. CDR3 in amino acids: CASSLGKGQGTSGANVLTF. CDR3 nucleotides: TGTGCCAGCAGCTTAGGAAAGGGACAGGGGACGTCTGGGGCCAACGTCCTGACTTTC.

This clone qualifies as medium-sized (0.01 to 0.1%). The chain employs TRBV18 and TRBJ1-5, with D possibly being TRBD1 (5 bases). Germline values: CDR1 KGHSH, CDR2 LQKENI. V lost 3 bases, J lost 7 bases, and 13 bases lay in between. The CDR3 is made up of 14 amino acids. The CDR3: CASSPGQQGQPQHF. The DNA for the CDR3 is TGTGCCAGCTCACCGGGGCAGCAGGGACAGCCCCAGCATTTT. The variable domain in full, with the rest retrieved from reference TRBV18 and TRBJ1-5, is NAGVMQNPRHLVRRRGQEARLRCSPMKGHSHVYWYRQLPEEGLKFMVYLQKENIIDESGMPKERFSAEFPKEGPSILRIQQVVRGDSAAYFCASSPGQQGQPQHFGDGTRLSIL.

The J gene is TRBJ2-6, the V gene TRBV15; D gene uncertain. This CDR3 contains 20 residues. Trimming shortened V by 5 bases and J by 0 bases, and 23 bases separated the two germline ends. CDR1 and CDR2 from the germline V gene are LNHNV and YYDKDF (reference sequence). The CDR3 is CATSPPQTATINSGANVLTF. Here the CDR3 DNA reads TGTGCCACCAGCCCTCCCCAAACTGCCACGATCAACTCTGGGGCCAACGTCCTGACTTTC.

This clone was detected many times. The V gene is TRBV7-2, the J gene TRBJ2-7; tentatively, D is TRBD2 (5 bases). The CDR3 contains 14 residues. The V and J ends lost 5 bases and 3 bases respectively, with 14 bases between them. The V gene's germline CDR1 is SGHTA and CDR2 FQGNSA. Written as DNA, the CDR3 is TGTGCCAGCAGCCCAGTCGGGAATATCTACGAGCAGTACTTC. Amino acids: CASSPVGNIYEQYF.

The chain employs TRBV27 and TRBJ2-7; 8 bases agree with TRBD2. The CDR3 is 17 amino acids. J gave up 2 bases and V 2 bases, and 11 bases lay outside the gene matches. Germline CDR1 reads MNHEY; CDR2 reads SMNVEV (reference sequence). CDR3 coding DNA: TGTGCCAGCAGTTTAGTCCCGGGGGGGAGCGACCCCTACGAGCAGTACTTC. Its protein product is CASSLVPGGSDPYEQYF.

This clone counts as medium-sized. V usage is TRBV28 and J usage is TRBJ1-2; 7 nucleotides align to TRBD1. The ends lost 8 bases at V and 1 base at J; junction bases unmatched: 4. The CDR3 consists of 13 residues. Germline V gene lookup returns CDR1 MDHEN and CDR2 SYDVKM. This CDR3 is CASRDSRNYGYTF. CDR3 nucleotide sequence: TGTGCCAGCCGGGACAGCCGTAACTATGGCTACACCTTC.

The gene calls are TRBV5-4 and TRBJ2-7, with D perhaps matching TRBD1 (6 bases). Trimming took 1 base from V and 10 from J, leaving 15 bases between them. CDR1 and CDR2 (germline): SGHNT, YYREEE (reference sequence). The CDR3 covers 13 residues. CDR3 protein: CASSLSGTGQQYF. The CDR3 DNA follows: TGTGCCAGCAGCTTGTCGGGGACGGGACAACAGTACTTC.